This T cell receptor (beta chain) was captured by sequencing in a study of vaccination effects on CD4 cells after COVID-19 (dated by TCRdb to between 2021 and 2024). A note on the overall study: Post-vaccine samples across the study were collected a median of 72 days after the second dose, with a range of 14 to 241. A total of roughly 9 COVID-19 convalescent patients and a handful of SARS-CoV-2-naive healthy vaccine recipients were included in the full study. The Oncomine TCR Beta short-read assay on an Illumina iSeq 100 was used to sequence cultures from other donors in the study. In both COVID-19 convalescent patients and infection-naive vaccine recipients, the study compared SARS-CoV-2 spike-specific CD4+ TCR repertoires from before mRNA vaccination with those from after it.

General conclusions and limits of the study: In healthy vaccine recipients, vaccine-induced clones were almost all SARS-CoV-2 mono-reactive, with only 1 of 255 cross-reactive with common cold coronaviruses. Limitations of the study were the small number of convalescent patients and the absence of early post-infection timepoints. At late post-vaccination timepoints, both infection-induced and vaccine-induced clones showed marked clonal contraction, consistent with waning T cell responses.

About this clone: Its antigen target is currently unknown. Base qualities were left out, and no much larger clone turns up one base away.

The library was built by means of the immunoSEQ multiplex PCR assay. DNA from the CD4+ T cells that had been cultured and isolated underwent TCR beta CDR3 sequencing. The authors' pipeline ran thus. Non-productive TCR sequences were discarded, and reads were trimmed to the CDR3 region, with only CDR3s of 7 or more amino acids retained. Antigen-specific clonotypes were identified with the MANAFEST web app by comparing expansion in peptide wells against reference cultures. Positive clones required FDR<0.05 expansion versus reference and all other wells, odds ratio above 5, and frequency above 0.1% in two replicate wells. A clonotype was called cross-reactive if it was significantly expanded both in SARS-CoV-2 spike wells and in at least one common cold coronavirus spike condition. CDR3 similarity was assessed by Levenshtein distance using the stringdist R package, and unrooted trees were constructed with ape in R 3.6.1. TCRdb took this table from immuneACCESS and kept in-frame rearrangements with V and J called. Such tables lack part of the clones; where checked against another copy, unresolved V genes explain under half of the gap, and the rest is unexplained. V and J calls and clone size are given by that table; D and trimming were obtained from the DNA. In all, the sample holds about 60,000 clones, and 60% to 80% of those were seen once. 2% of the sample lies in the top ten.

For CDR1 and CDR2, the germline V gene lists SGHRS and YFSETQ. At the junction V is shortened by 6 bases and J by 0 bases, with 18 bases in between. Reading from cysteine to phenylalanine, the CDR3 counts 16 amino acids. Of all the DNA, just the CDR3 is kept, 48 bases in frame from base 1. To identify antigen-specific CD4+ T cell clonotypes by their expansion, the ViraFEST assay first stimulated PBMC with viral peptide pools and then applied TCR sequencing. After less than 13 days of culture, CD4+ T cells were isolated with the EasySep CD4+ T cell isolation kit. Participants received two doses of either the BNT162b2 or the mRNA-1273 mRNA SARS-CoV-2 vaccine. Negative nucleocapsid antibody results before and after vaccination confirmed that the healthy vaccine recipients had no prior SARS-CoV-2 infection. A few million PBMC per well were cultured with 9 to 10 ug/ml peptides in IMDM containing around 4.6% human AB serum, around 10 IU/ml IL-2 and gentamicin. Half of the culture medium was replaced with fresh IL-2-containing medium on days 3 and 7. Unless noted otherwise, every peptide stimulation condition was grown in triplicate wells. PBMC were separated from whole blood using Ficoll-Paque Plus gradient centrifugation and were then either cryopreserved at -140C or used fresh. The spike proteins of SARS-CoV-2 and of the common cold coronaviruses HCoV-NL63, HCoV-OC43 and HCoV-229E were spanned by overlapping peptide pools. Genomic DNA was extracted from cultured CD4+ T cells with the QIAamp micro DNA kit.

The TCR comes from a human donor who received a COVID-19 vaccine. This chain is built from TRBV5-1 and TRBJ1-1; the best D guess is TRBD1, with 6 bases matching. Specimen: CD4+ T cells from PBMCs cultured with HCoV-OC43 spike peptides, collected after COVID-19 vaccination. The sample's cell subset or site, from its label and the paper: HCoV-OC43 spike overlapping peptide pool stimulation. The CDR3 is CASNLTPGAMNTEAFF. The nucleotide sequence reads TGCGCCAGCAACCTCACCCCAGGGGCCATGAACACTGAAGCTTTCTTT.